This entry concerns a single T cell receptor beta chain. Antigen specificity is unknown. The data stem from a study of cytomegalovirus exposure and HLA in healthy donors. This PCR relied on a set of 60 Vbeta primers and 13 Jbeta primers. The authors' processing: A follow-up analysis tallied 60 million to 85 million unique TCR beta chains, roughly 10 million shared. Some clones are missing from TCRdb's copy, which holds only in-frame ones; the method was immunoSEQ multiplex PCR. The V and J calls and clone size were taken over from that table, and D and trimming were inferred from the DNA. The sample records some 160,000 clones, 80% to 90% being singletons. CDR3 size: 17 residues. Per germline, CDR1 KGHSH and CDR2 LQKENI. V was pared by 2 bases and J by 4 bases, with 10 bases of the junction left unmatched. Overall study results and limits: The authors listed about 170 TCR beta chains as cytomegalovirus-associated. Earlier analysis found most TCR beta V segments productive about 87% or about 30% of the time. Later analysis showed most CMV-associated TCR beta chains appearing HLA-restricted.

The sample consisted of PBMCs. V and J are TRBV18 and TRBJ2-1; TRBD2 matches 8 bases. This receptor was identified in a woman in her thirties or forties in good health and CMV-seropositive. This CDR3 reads CASSPGLLAGIYNEQFF. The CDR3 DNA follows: TGTGCCAGCTCACCAGGTCTTCTAGCGGGTATTTACAATGAGCAGTTCTTC.